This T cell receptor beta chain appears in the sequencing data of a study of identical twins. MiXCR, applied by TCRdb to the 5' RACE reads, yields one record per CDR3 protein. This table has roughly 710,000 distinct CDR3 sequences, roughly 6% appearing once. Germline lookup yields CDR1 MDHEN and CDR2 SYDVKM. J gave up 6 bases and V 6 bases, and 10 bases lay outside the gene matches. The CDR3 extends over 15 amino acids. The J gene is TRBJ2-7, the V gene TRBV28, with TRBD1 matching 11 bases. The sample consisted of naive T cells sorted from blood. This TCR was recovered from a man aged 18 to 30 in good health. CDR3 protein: CASSRGQGARGEQYF. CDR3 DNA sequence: TGTGCCAGCAGCCGCGGACAGGGGGCGAGAGGCGAGCAGTACTTC. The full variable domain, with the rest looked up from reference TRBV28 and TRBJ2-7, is DVKVTQSSRYLVKRTGEKVFLECVQDMDHENMFWYRQDPGLGLRLIYFSYDVKMKEKGDIPEGYSVSREKKERFSLILESASTNQTSMYLCASSRGQGARGEQYFGPGTRLTVT.